Presented here are 18 T cell receptor beta chains from one specimen sequenced in a study of T cells in Graves' hyperthyroidism and ophthalmopathy. RNA transcripts served as the template for amplifying TCR beta CDR3 regions. A set of HTBI primers served as the primers for a first-round RT-PCR of the TCR CDR3. TCRdb used MiXCR to reprocess the multiplex PCR reads, holding one entry per CDR3 protein. The table lists about 350,000 distinct CDR3 sequences, approximately 14% of them singletons, with 20% to 25% in the top ten. The sequencing input was blood. The receptors derive from a woman younger than 45 with Graves' hyperthyroidism.

This clonotype was seen at least ten times. This sequence joins TRBV6-1 and TRBJ1-4; D is perhaps TRBD1 (6 bases). Trimming pared 5 bases from V and 5 bases from J, leaving 15 bases between. Germline V gives CDR1 MNHNS, CDR2 SASEGT. CDR3 length: 15 amino acids. The CDR3 DNA sequence: TGTGCCAGCAGTATCCGGACAGCGAGAAATGAAAAACTGTTTTTT. This translates into CASSIRTARNEKLFF.

The J gene is TRBJ2-2, the V gene TRBV11-2; maybe TRBD2 (7 bases). V dropped 1 base and J dropped 3 bases, with 15 bases sitting between them. The germline gives CDR1 SGHAT, CDR2 FQNNGV. The CDR3 runs to 17 residues. The CDR3 DNA reads TGTGCCAGCAGCTTAGGGGGGGGCCTCCGGGACACCGGGGAGCTGTTTTTT. Translated, it gives CASSLGGGLRDTGELFF.

In its sample, this clonotype was seen many times. Here the CDR3 reads CASSGRHQPQHF. The DNA for the CDR3 is TGTGCCAGCAGTGGTCGACATCAGCCCCAGCATTTT. This chain joins TRBV6-1 and TRBJ1-5; no definite D call. This CDR3 region has 12 residues. Trimming removed 4 bases from V and 5 bases from J, with 6 bases in between. CDR1 MNHNS and CDR2 SASEGT come from the germline V gene.

This clonotype has at least ten counts. J is TRBJ1-2 and V is TRBV24-1, with a weak D call TRBD1 (6 bases). Trimming shortened V by 3 bases and J by 6 bases, and 10 bases separated the two germline ends. This CDR3 spans 13 amino acids. The germline CDR1 and CDR2 sequences are KGHDR and SFDVKD. The CDR3 loop is CATSDPTGDGYTF. CDR3 sequence (DNA): TGTGCCACCAGTGATCCGACAGGAGATGGCTACACCTTC.

This clonotype was counted at least ten times. J is TRBJ2-5 and V is TRBV28; the D gene is possibly TRBD2 (5 bases). Trimming took off 4 bases at V and 5 bases at J, with 23 bases between the two ends. Germline V gene lookup returns CDR1 MDHEN and CDR2 SYDVKM. The CDR3 extends over 17 amino acids. The CDR3 protein is CASSSSASRAQFETQYF. In DNA form, the CDR3 reads TGTGCCAGCAGTTCCTCCGCCTCGCGGGCCCAATTCGAGACCCAGTACTTC. The full variable domain, completed using reference TRBV28 and TRBJ2-5, is DVKVTQSSRYLVKRTGEKVFLECVQDMDHENMFWYRQDPGLGLRLIYFSYDVKMKEKGDIPEGYSVSREKKERFSLILESASTNQTSMYLCASSSSASRAQFETQYFGPGTRLLVL.

The chain combines TRBV14 with TRBJ1-6; D unclear. There are 15 residues in the CDR3. V was clipped by 0 bases and J by 10 bases, with 13 bases between them. Germline loops: CDR1 SGHDN, CDR2 FVKESK. The CDR3 here is CASSQEGRSWSPLHF. CDR3 in DNA: TGTGCCAGCAGCCAAGAAGGCAGGTCCTGGTCACCCCTCCACTTT.

This clonotype was seen many times. The chain is built from TRBV11-2 and TRBJ2-3; 9 positions agree with TRBD2. In germline, CDR1 is SGHAT, CDR2 FQNNGV. V lost 6 bases to trimming and J lost 2 bases; unmatched junction nucleotides: 15. CDR3 length equals 18 residues. CDR3 sequence: CASRLASGKATYTDTQYF. The CDR3 region has the DNA TGTGCCAGCAGGCTAGCTAGCGGGAAAGCTACTTACACAGATACGCAGTATTTT.

This clonotype was counted ten times or more. This chain joins TRBV28 and TRBJ1-5; weak D call: TRBD1 (5 bases). The V end was cut by 6 bases, the J end by 7 bases, with 10 bases between. The CDR3 totals 12 residues. The germline V gene encodes CDR1 MDHEN and CDR2 SYDVKM. The CDR3: CASSYGTQPQHF. In DNA, the CDR3 is TGTGCCAGCAGCTACGGGACCCAGCCCCAGCATTTT.

The gene calls are TRBV20-1 and TRBJ2-7; possible D gene TRBD2, 7 bases. Matching the DNA end better, TRBJ2-1 makes the J call doubtful. This CDR3 spans 12 amino acids. Germline V CDR1 and CDR2: DFQATT, SNEGSKA (reference sequence). The CDR3 reads CSASYRDYEQFF. The CDR3 nucleotides read TGCAGTGCTAGTTACAGGGACTACGAGCAGTTCTTC.

As for this clonotype: Its ends do not fully match the called genes, so a read error is possible. This chain uses TRBV5-6 with TRBJ1-2; D remains unclear. Germline V gene data show CDR1 as SGHDT and CDR2 as YYEEEE. CDR3 length: 14 amino acids. In nucleotides, the CDR3 is TGTGTCAGCAGCTGGCCCCGGGAGAGCTATGGCTACACCTTC. Encoded protein: CVSSWPRESYGYTF.

This clonotype was observed a few times. The CDR3 DNA is TGCAGTGCTAGAGACCCTCCCTATGCGGGAGGGGAGACCCAGTACTTC. Protein sequence: CSARDPPYAGGETQYF. The V and J genes are TRBV20-1 and TRBJ2-5, with 9 bases that match TRBD2. CDR1 and CDR2 (germline): DFQATT, SNEGSKA (reference sequence). This CDR3 is built from 16 residues. The V gene end was trimmed by 0 bases and the J gene end by 5 bases; junction bases not matched to a gene: 10.

At least ten counts were recorded for this clonotype. The rearrangement joins TRBV11-2 to TRBJ2-3; a possible D gene is TRBD2 (6 bases). The CDR3 totals 16 residues. Germline CDR1 reads SGHAT; CDR2 reads FQNNGV. The V gene lost 5 bases and the J gene lost 2 bases, with 17 bases spanning the gap. The CDR3 DNA follows: TGTGCCAGCAGCGTTAAAGGGCGGGGCTCCACAGATACGCAGTATTTT. Translated, it gives CASSVKGRGSTDTQYF.

This clonotype has at least ten counts. This chain joins TRBV6-1 and TRBJ2-7; 9 bases are shared with TRBD1. CDR3 length equals 15 residues. Germline V CDR1 and CDR2: MNHNS, SASEGT. J gave up 4 bases and V 5 bases, and 9 bases lay outside the gene matches. Here the CDR3 DNA reads TGTGCCAGCAGTTCGCACAACAGGGGGCATTACGAGCAGTACTTC. The encoded protein is CASSSHNRGHYEQYF.

This clonotype was observed a few times. A much larger clone lies one base from this, so it may be a read error. The chain employs TRBV28 and TRBJ2-7, with D perhaps given as TRBD1 or TRBD2 (5 bases each). V lost 4 bases and J 12 bases, leaving 22 bases between the germline ends. CDR1 and CDR2 (germline): MDHEN, SYDVKM. This CDR3 comprises 14 residues. CDR3 sequence reads: CASSSGTIFDWRYF. CDR3 bases: TGTGCCAGCAGTTCCGGGACGATCTTCGACTGGCGGTACTTC.

This clonotype was observed at least ten times. This rearrangement joins TRBV7-2 to TRBJ2-1, with D uncertain. The CDR3 is 13 amino acids. The germline V gene has CDR1 SGHTA and CDR2 FQGNSA. The V gene lost 7 bases and the J gene lost 6 bases, with 13 bases spanning the gap. The CDR3 DNA sequence: TGTGCCAGCACCGTAACGTTCGGCAATGAGCAGTTCTTC. Encoded protein: CASTVTFGNEQFF.

This clonotype was seen many times. This chain connects TRBV29-1 to TRBJ2-3; the match to TRBD2 covers 10 bases. V gave up 4 bases and J gave up 4 bases; unmatched junction bases: 5. Germline V gene sequence: CDR1 SQVTM, CDR2 ANQGSEA. CDR3 size: 14 residues. The CDR3 is CSVVGLAGADTQYF. The CDR3, as DNA: TGCAGCGTTGTGGGGCTAGCGGGAGCAGATACGCAGTATTTT.

This clonotype was observed a handful of times. J is TRBJ2-1 and V is TRBV9; TRBD2 agrees at 10 bases. V was pared by 3 bases and J by 2 bases, with 8 bases of the junction left unmatched. This CDR3 is built from 17 residues. Germline CDR1 reads SGDLS; CDR2 reads YYNGEE. The CDR3 DNA reads TGTGCCAGCAGCGGAATGAGCGGGAGGGCACCCTACAATGAGCAGTTCTTC. It yields the protein CASSGMSGRAPYNEQFF.

The rearrangement uses TRBV19 and TRBJ2-7, with 9 bases that match TRBD2. The CDR3 is made up of 17 amino acids. Germline CDR1 reads LNHDA; CDR2 reads SQIVND (reference sequence). The ends lost 5 bases at V and 0 bases at J; junction bases unmatched: 11. CDR3 bases: TGTGCCAGTAGTCCCTGGGGCAGCGGGAGGACCTCCTACGAGCAGTACTTC. Its protein product is CASSPWGSGRTSYEQYF.